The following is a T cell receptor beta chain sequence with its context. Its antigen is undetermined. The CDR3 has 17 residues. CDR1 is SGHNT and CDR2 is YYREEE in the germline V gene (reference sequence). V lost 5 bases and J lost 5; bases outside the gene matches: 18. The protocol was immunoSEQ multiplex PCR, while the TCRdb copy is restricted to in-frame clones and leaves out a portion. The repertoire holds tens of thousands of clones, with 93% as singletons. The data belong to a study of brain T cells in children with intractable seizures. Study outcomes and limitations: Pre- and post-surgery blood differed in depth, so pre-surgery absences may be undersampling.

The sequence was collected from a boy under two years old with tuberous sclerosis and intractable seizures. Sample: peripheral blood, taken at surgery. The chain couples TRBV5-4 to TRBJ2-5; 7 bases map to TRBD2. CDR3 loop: CASSSRPARLAWETQYF. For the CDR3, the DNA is TGTGCCAGCAGTTCACGTCCAGCCCGACTAGCCTGGGAGACCCAGTACTTC.